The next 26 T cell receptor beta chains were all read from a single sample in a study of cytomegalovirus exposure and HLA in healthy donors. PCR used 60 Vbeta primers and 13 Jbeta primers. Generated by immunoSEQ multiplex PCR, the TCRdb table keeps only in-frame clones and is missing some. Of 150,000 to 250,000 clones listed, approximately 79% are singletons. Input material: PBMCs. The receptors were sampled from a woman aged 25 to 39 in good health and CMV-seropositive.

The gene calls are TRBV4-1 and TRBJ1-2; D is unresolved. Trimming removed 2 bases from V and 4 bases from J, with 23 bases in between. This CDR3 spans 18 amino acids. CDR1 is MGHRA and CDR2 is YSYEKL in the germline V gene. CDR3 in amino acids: CASSQSTASDTLPYGYTF. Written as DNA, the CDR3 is TGCGCCAGCAGCCAATCTACCGCTAGCGACACCCTCCCCTATGGCTACACCTTC.

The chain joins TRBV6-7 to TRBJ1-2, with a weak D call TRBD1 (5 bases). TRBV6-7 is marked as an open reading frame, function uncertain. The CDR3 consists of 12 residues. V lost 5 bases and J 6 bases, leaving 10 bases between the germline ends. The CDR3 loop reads CASSPQGHGYTF. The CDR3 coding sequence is TGTGCCAGCAGTCCCCAGGGCCATGGCTACACCTTC.

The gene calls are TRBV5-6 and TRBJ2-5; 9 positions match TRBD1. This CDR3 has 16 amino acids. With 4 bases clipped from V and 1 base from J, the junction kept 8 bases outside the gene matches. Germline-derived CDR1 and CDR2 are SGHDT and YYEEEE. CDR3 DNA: TGTGCCAGCAGCCCCGGGACAGGGATCCTCCAAGAGACCCAGTACTTC. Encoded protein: CASSPGTGILQETQYF.

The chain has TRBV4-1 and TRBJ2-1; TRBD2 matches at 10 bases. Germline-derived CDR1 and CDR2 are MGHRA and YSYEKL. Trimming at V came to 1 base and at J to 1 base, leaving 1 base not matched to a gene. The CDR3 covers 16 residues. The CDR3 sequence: CASSQAAGGSYNEQFF. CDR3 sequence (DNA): TGCGCCAGCAGCCAAGCAGCGGGAGGGTCCTACAATGAGCAGTTCTTC.

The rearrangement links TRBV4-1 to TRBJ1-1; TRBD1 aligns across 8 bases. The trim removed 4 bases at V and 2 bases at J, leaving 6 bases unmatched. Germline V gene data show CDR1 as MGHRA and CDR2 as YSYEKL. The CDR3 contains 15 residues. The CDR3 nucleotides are TGCGCCAGCAGCCCCTTGACAGGGGCCAACACTGAAGCTTTCTTT. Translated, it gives CASSPLTGANTEAFF.

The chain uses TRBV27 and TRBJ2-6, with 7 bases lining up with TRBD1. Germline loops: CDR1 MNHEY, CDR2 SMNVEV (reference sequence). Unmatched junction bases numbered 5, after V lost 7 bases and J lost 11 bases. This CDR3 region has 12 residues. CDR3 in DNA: TGTGCCAGCACCGGGACAGACTACGTCCTGACTTTC. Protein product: CASTGTDYVLTF.

CDR3 protein: CASSVEPRTREQYF. CDR3 sequence (DNA): TGTGCCAGCAGCGTTGAACCCCGGACTCGGGAGCAGTACTTC. V usage is TRBV7-9 and J usage is TRBJ2-7, with D tentatively TRBD2 (5 bases). Deletions cut 5 bases from V and 7 bases from J, with 18 bases between. This CDR3 region has 14 residues. Germline V lookup: CDR1 SEHNR, CDR2 FQNEAQ (reference sequence).

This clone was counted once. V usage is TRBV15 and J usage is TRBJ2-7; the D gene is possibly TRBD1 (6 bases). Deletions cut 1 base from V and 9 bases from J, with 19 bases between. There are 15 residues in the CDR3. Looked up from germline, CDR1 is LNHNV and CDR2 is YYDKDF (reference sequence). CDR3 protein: CATSRARDTQTGQYF. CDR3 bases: TGTGCCACCAGCAGAGCACGGGACACGCAAACGGGGCAGTACTTC.

CDR3 residues: CASSQGIYEQYF. CDR3 DNA sequence: TGCGCCAGCAGCCAAGGTATCTACGAGCAGTACTTC. The chain uses TRBV4-1 and TRBJ2-7; D remains unclear. V lost 1 base and J lost 3, with 4 bases in between. In germline, CDR1 is MGHRA, CDR2 YSYEKL. The CDR3 loop spans 12 amino acids.

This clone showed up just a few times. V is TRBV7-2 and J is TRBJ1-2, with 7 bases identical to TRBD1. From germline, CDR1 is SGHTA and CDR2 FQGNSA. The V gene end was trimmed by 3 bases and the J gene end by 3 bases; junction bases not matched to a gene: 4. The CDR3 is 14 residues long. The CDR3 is CASSFHRGDYGYTF. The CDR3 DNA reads TGTGCCAGCAGCTTCCACAGGGGAGACTATGGCTACACCTTC.

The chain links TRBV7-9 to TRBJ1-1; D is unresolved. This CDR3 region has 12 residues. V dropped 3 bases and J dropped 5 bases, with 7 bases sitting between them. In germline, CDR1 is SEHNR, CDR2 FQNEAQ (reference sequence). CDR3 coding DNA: TGTGCCAGCAGCTTCCGGGTAACTGAAGCTTTCTTT. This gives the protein CASSFRVTEAFF.

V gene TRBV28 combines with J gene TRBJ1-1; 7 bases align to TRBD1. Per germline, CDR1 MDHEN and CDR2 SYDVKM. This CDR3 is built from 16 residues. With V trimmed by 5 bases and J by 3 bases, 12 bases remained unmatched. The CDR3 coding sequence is TGTGCCAGCAGTCCCATTGACAGGGACTGGGACACTGAAGCTTTCTTT. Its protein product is CASSPIDRDWDTEAFF.

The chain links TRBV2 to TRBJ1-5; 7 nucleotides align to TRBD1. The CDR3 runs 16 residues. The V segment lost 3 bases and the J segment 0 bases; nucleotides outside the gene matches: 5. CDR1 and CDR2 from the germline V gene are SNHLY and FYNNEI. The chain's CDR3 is CASSDRDSYSNQPQHF. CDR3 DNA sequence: TGTGCCAGCAGTGATCGGGACAGTTATAGCAATCAGCCCCAGCATTTT.

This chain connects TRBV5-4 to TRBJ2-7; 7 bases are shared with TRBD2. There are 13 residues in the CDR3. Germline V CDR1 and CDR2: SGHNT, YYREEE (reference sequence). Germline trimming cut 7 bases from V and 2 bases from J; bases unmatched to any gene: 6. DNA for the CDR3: TGTGCCAGCGGGGACGGGACTACCTACGAGCAGTACTTC. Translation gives CASGDGTTYEQYF.

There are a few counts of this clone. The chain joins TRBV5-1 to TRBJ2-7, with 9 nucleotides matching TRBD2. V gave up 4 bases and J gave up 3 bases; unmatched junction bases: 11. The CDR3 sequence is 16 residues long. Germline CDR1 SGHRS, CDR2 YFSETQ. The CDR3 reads CASSLSSGRNRYEQYF. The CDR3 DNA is TGCGCCAGCAGCCTGAGTAGCGGGAGAAATCGCTACGAGCAGTACTTC. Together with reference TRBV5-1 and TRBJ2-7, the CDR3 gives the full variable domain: KAGVTQTPRYLIKTRGQQVTLSCSPISGHRSVSWYQQTPGQGLQFLFEYFSETQRNKGNFPGRFSGRQFSNSRSEMNVSTLELGDSALYLCASSLSSGRNRYEQYFGPGTRLTVT.

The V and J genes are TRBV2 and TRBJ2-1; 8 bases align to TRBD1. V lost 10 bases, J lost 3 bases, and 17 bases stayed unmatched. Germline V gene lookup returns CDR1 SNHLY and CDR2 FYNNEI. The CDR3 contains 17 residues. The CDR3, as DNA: TGTGCCACCGCGGAAGGACAGGGTGGGAATCGCTACAATGAGCAGTTCTTC. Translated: CATAEGQGGNRYNEQFF. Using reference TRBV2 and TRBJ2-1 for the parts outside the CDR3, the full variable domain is EPEVTQTPSHQVTQMGQEVILRCVPISNHLYFYWYRQILGQKVEFLVSFYNNEISEKSEIFDDQFSVERPDGSNFTLKIRSTKLEDSAMYFCATAEGQGGNRYNEQFFGPGTRLTVL.

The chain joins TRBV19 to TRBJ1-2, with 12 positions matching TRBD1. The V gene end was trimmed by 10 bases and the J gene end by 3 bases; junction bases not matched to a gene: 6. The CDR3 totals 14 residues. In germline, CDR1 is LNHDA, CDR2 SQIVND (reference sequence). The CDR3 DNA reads TGTGCCACCTCCGGGACAGGGGGCGACTATGGCTACACCTTC. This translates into CATSGTGGDYGYTF.

The CDR3 here is CASSPDRAGYGYTF. The CDR3 DNA is TGTGCCAGCAGCCCCGACAGGGCGGGCTATGGCTACACCTTC. The chain uses TRBV11-3 and TRBJ1-2; 7 bases map to TRBD1. CDR3 length: 14 amino acids. With V trimmed by 5 bases and J by 4 bases, 7 bases remained unmatched. Germline assignment: CDR1 SGHNT and CDR2 YENEEA.

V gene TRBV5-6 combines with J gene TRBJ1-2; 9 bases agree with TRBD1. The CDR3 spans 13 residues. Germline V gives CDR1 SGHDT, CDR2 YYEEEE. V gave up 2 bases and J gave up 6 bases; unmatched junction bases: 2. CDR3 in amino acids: CASSFYRGHGYTF. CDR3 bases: TGTGCCAGCAGCTTTTACAGGGGGCATGGCTACACCTTC. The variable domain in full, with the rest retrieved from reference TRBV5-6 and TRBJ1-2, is DAGVTQSPTHLIKTRGQQVTLRCSPKSGHDTVSWYQQALGQGPQFIFQYYEEEERQRGNFPDRFSGHQFPNYSSELNVNALLLGDSALYLCASSFYRGHGYTFGSGTRLTVV.

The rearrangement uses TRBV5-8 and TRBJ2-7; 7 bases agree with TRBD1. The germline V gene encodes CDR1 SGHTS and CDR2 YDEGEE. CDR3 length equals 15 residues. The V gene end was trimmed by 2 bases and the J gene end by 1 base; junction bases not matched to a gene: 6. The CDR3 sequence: CASSLGTAISYEQYF. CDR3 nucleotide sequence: TGTGCCAGCAGCTTAGGGACAGCTATATCCTACGAGCAGTACTTC.

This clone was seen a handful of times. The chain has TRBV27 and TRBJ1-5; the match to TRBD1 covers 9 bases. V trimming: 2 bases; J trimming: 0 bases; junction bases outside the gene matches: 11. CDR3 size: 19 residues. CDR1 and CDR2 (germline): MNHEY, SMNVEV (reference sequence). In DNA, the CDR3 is TGTGCCAGCAGTTTACGGGGGCCGACAGGGGGGTATAGCAATCAGCCCCAGCATTTT. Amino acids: CASSLRGPTGGYSNQPQHF.

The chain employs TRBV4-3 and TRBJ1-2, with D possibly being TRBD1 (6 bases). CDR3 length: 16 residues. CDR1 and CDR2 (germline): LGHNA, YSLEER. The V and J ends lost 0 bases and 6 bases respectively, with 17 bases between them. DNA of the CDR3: TGCGCCAGCAGCCAAGAAGTCGGGACATCGGGGAATGGCTACACCTTC. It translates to CASSQEVGTSGNGYTF.

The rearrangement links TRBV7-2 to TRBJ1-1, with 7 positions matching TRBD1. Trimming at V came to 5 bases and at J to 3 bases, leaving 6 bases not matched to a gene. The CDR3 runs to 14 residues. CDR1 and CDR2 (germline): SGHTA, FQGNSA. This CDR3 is CASSPEGGYTEAFF. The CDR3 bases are TGTGCCAGCAGCCCCGAAGGGGGCTACACTGAAGCTTTCTTT.

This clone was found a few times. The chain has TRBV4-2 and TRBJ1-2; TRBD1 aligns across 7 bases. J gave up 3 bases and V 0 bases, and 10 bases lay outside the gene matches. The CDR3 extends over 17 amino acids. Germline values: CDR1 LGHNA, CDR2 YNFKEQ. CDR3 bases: TGTGCCAGCAGCCAAGATCTCCGAGGGGGCGCACACTATGGCTACACCTTC. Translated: CASSQDLRGGAHYGYTF.

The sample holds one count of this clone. The CDR3 region is CARYRGKSSYEQYF. CDR3 DNA: TGTGCCAGATACAGGGGGAAGAGCTCCTACGAGCAGTACTTC. The V and J genes are TRBV19 and TRBJ2-7; TRBD1 matches at 8 bases. CDR1 is LNHDA, CDR2 SQIVND, per germline (reference sequence). This CDR3 spans 14 amino acids. V was pared by 9 bases and J by 0 bases, with 7 bases of the junction left unmatched.

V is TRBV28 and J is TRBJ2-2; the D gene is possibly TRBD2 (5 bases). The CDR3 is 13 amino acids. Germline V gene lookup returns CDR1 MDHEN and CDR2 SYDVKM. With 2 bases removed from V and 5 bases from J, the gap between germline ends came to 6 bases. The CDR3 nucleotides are TGTGCCAGCAGTTTAGGGAGAACCGGGGAGCTGTTTTTT. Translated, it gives CASSLGRTGELFF.